This TCR beta chain emerged from a study of T cells in tumors after PD-1 blockade. V lost 0 bases, J lost 6 bases, and 11 bases lay in between. Per germline, CDR1 MNHEY and CDR2 SVGAGI. CDR3 length: 14 residues. Regarding the study as a whole: Some novel exhausted tumor clones appeared in pre-treatment blood, suggesting peripheral recruitment.

Assay: immunoSEQ multiplex PCR; the TCRdb copy retains only in-frame clones and omits some. The data show 45,000 or so clones, 70% to 85% seen once. Note on this clone: Its antigen is unidentified.

The chain employs TRBV6-5 and TRBJ1-1, with D possibly TRBD1 on 5 matching bases. The sample in question was PBMCs, obtained before anti-PD-1 therapy. The sequence was collected from a human donor with advanced basal cell or squamous cell carcinoma (not recorded which). CDR3 bases: TGTGCCAGCAGTTACTCGGTCTGGGGGTCTGAAGCTTTCTTT. It is translated as CASSYSVWGSEAFF.